These 23 T cell receptor beta chains came from one sample sequenced in a study of blood T cell repertoires in COVID-19. Clones were sequenced by immunoSEQ multiplex PCR, and TCRdb holds only the in-frame ones, with some missing. The sample records around 150,000 clones, around 86% being singletons. Specimen: peripheral blood. Receptors were obtained from an older man with acute or convalescent COVID-19.

This rearrangement joins TRBV18 to TRBJ2-7, with 8 positions matching TRBD2. The trim removed 3 bases at V and 2 bases at J, leaving 12 bases unmatched. The CDR3 length is 17 residues. Per germline, CDR1 KGHSH and CDR2 LQKENI. This CDR3 reads CASSPGGAGVSAYEQYF. CDR3 in DNA: TGTGCCAGCTCACCCGGGGGGGCAGGGGTATCGGCCTACGAGCAGTACTTC.

Concerning this clone itself: Germline and junction disagree at one end, which may indicate a read error. Other DNA variants within this sample encode the same CDR3. The chain links TRBV19 to TRBJ2-5; TRBD2 agrees at 7 bases. The CDR3 contains 12 residues. Looked up from germline, CDR1 is LNHDA and CDR2 is SQIVND (reference sequence). CDR3 amino acids: CASSMGRETQYF. CDR3 DNA: TGTGCCAGTAGTATGGGGCGGGAGACTCAGTACTTC.

The chain is built from TRBV5-1 and TRBJ1-2, with TRBD1 matching over 7 bases. The germline V gene encodes CDR1 SGHRS and CDR2 YFSETQ. The junction had 10 bases not matched to a gene; V was cut back by 5 bases and J by 0 bases. This CDR3 region has 16 residues. The CDR3, as DNA: TGCGCCAGCAGTCCCACAGGGGCCATAGCTAACTATGGCTACACCTTC. It specifies CASSPTGAIANYGYTF.

The rearrangement uses TRBV28 and TRBJ1-6; a possible D gene is TRBD1 (5 bases). The CDR3 is 13 amino acids. Trimming took 7 bases from V and 14 from J, leaving 18 bases between them. The germline CDR1 and CDR2 sequences are MDHEN and SYDVKM. In DNA, the CDR3 is TGTGCCAGCACCCCGACAGCGACTTTATCCCTCCACTTT. Translated: CASTPTATLSLHF.

The chain couples TRBV18 to TRBJ1-1, with 9 positions matching TRBD1. The CDR3 spans 16 residues. Germline V gene lookup returns CDR1 KGHSH and CDR2 LQKENI. J gave up 1 base and V 3 bases, and 6 bases lay outside the gene matches. CDR3 residues: CASSPQQGAGNTEAFF. For the CDR3, the DNA is TGTGCCAGCTCACCTCAACAGGGGGCGGGGAACACTGAAGCTTTCTTT. Supplemented by reference TRBV18 and TRBJ1-1, the full variable domain reads NAGVMQNPRHLVRRRGQEARLRCSPMKGHSHVYWYRQLPEEGLKFMVYLQKENIIDESGMPKERFSAEFPKEGPSILRIQQVVRGDSAAYFCASSPQQGAGNTEAFFGQGTRLTVV.

This sequence joins TRBV7-3 and TRBJ2-3; 14 nucleotides agree with TRBD2. J was trimmed by 3 bases and V by 4 bases; bases with no gene match: 6. The CDR3 length is 17 residues. Looked up from germline, CDR1 is SGHTA and CDR2 is FQGTGA. The chain's CDR3 is CASSWGTSGSGTDTQYF. The CDR3 DNA reads as TGTGCCAGCAGCTGGGGGACTAGCGGGAGTGGGACAGATACGCAGTATTTT.

V usage is TRBV6-5 and J usage is TRBJ2-1; tentative D call: TRBD1 (5 bases). This CDR3 has 16 residues. Germline values: CDR1 MNHEY, CDR2 SVGAGI. Trimming cost V 4 bases and J 4 bases, with 17 bases left between them. CDR3 protein: CASSLTGGAGYNEQFF. The CDR3, as DNA: TGTGCCAGCAGTTTGACCGGTGGGGCAGGATACAATGAGCAGTTCTTC.

The rearrangement links TRBV3-1 (or the pseudogene TRBV3-2) to TRBJ1-2; 7 bases are shared with TRBD1. The ends lost 4 bases at V and 8 bases at J; junction bases unmatched: 7. Germline loops: CDR1 LGHDT, CDR2 YNNKEL (reference sequence). This CDR3 comprises 13 residues. CDR3 sequence: CASSPRGERGYTF. The DNA of the CDR3 is TGTGCCAGCAGCCCCAGGGGGGAGAGAGGCTACACCTTC.

This sequence joins TRBV5-4 and TRBJ2-1; D is perhaps TRBD2 (5 bases). This CDR3 has 12 residues. The germline V and J ends were trimmed by 4 bases and 10 bases, with 12 bases remaining between them. Germline V lookup: CDR1 SGHNT, CDR2 YYREEE (reference sequence). The CDR3 region is CASSPPRGEQFF. DNA of the CDR3: TGTGCCAGCAGCCCCCCCCGAGGGGAGCAGTTCTTC.

The J gene is TRBJ2-7, the V gene TRBV5-1, with TRBD1 identical over 11 bases. The CDR3 loop spans 15 amino acids. V lost 4 bases to trimming and J lost 6 bases; unmatched junction nucleotides: 9. CDR1 is SGHRS, CDR2 YFSETQ, per germline. The CDR3 spells CASSTGQGGLLEQYF. The CDR3 nucleotides are TGCGCCAGCAGCACGGGACAGGGGGGCCTCCTCGAGCAGTACTTC.

The chain combines TRBV5-6 with TRBJ2-7, with TRBD1 identical over 7 bases. The CDR3 is 14 residues long. Germline V gene data show CDR1 as SGHDT and CDR2 as YYEEEE. After removal of 4 bases from V and 2 bases from J, the junction contained 6 bases not matched to a gene. In DNA, the CDR3 is TGTGCCAGCAGCACGGGACAGATCACCTACGAGCAGTACTTC. As protein: CASSTGQITYEQYF.

The chain carries TRBV9 and TRBJ2-1; 7 bases match TRBD2. CDR1 is SGDLS, CDR2 YYNGEE, per germline. The CDR3 runs to 14 residues. Trimming took 4 bases from V and 12 from J; bases not matched to a gene: 13. This chain's CDR3 is CASSPRLAPGRQFF. The CDR3 region has the DNA TGTGCCAGCAGCCCCAGACTAGCCCCGGGGCGGCAGTTCTTC.

CDR3 sequence: CASSLGGTLAGGTDTQYF. CDR3 DNA: TGTGCCAGCAGCTTGGGGGGTACACTAGCGGGAGGGACAGATACGCAGTATTTT. V gene TRBV5-4 combines with J gene TRBJ2-3; 13 bases map to TRBD2. Germline V lookup: CDR1 SGHNT, CDR2 YYREEE (reference sequence). The CDR3 loop spans 18 amino acids. V shed 0 bases, J shed 3 bases, and the junction held 7 bases outside the gene matches.

The chain joins TRBV24-1 to TRBJ2-1, with 9 positions matching TRBD2. The ends lost 0 bases at V and 6 bases at J; junction bases unmatched: 5. Germline V gives CDR1 KGHDR, CDR2 SFDVKD. The CDR3 is 16 amino acids. As DNA, the CDR3 is TGTGCCACCAGTGATTTGCAAATTAGCGGGAGCAATGAGCAGTTCTTC. This translates into CATSDLQISGSNEQFF.

This chain joins TRBV29-1 and TRBJ2-7; D might be TRBD2 (6 bases). CDR1 and CDR2 from the germline V gene are SQVTM and ANQGSEA. Trimming removed 4 bases from V and 5 bases from J, with 21 bases in between. The CDR3 is 15 residues long. DNA of the CDR3: TGCAGCGTTGGAGAACTAGCAGGAGAGGGCAACGAGCAGTACTTC. Amino acids: CSVGELAGEGNEQYF.

The gene calls are TRBV12-3 or TRBV12-4 and TRBJ2-7; D not resolved. V was pared by 1 base and J by 2 bases, with 6 bases between. The CDR3 length is 13 residues. The CDR3 DNA sequence: TGTGCCAGCAGTTTAGGGCACACCTACGAGCAGTACTTC. It encodes CASSLGHTYEQYF.

The chain is built from TRBV6-2 or TRBV6-3 and TRBJ2-7; 8 positions agree with TRBD1. This CDR3 spans 13 amino acids. The germline V gene encodes CDR1 MNHEY and CDR2 SVGEGT. V shed 4 bases, J shed 3 bases, and the junction held 2 bases outside the gene matches. The chain's CDR3 is CASSSGQGYEQYF. The CDR3 coding sequence is TGTGCCAGCAGTTCCGGACAGGGCTACGAGCAGTACTTC.

The chain is built from TRBV7-2 and TRBJ2-6; D remains ambiguous. Germline assignment: CDR1 SGHTA and CDR2 FQGNSA. V shed 0 bases and J shed 0 bases, with 6 bases lying between them. This CDR3 contains 16 residues. The CDR3 sequence is CASSLATGSGANVLTF. The CDR3 region has the DNA TGTGCCAGCAGCTTAGCGACTGGCTCTGGGGCCAACGTCCTGACTTTC.

This clone is a singleton in its sample. The chain combines TRBV29-1 with TRBJ2-5; D unclear. The V gene lost 5 bases and the J gene lost 0 bases, with 7 bases spanning the gap. The germline CDR1 and CDR2 sequences are SQVTM and ANQGSEA. There are 12 residues in the CDR3. CDR3 residues: CSVHDNQETQYF. The CDR3 DNA sequence: TGCAGCGTTCATGACAACCAAGAGACCCAGTACTTC.

This sequence joins TRBV6-2 or TRBV6-3 and TRBJ2-3; 15 bases are a match to TRBD2. The CDR3 is made up of 18 amino acids. Germline V gene sequence: CDR1 MNHEY, CDR2 SVGEGT. V shed 1 base and J 3 bases; nucleotides not matched to a gene: 5. The chain's CDR3 is CASSYLPGTSGRTDTQYF. The CDR3, as DNA: TGTGCCAGCAGTTACTTACCTGGGACTAGCGGGAGGACAGATACGCAGTATTTT.

This clone was seen a handful of times. The V call is TRBV5-4, the J call TRBJ2-3; TRBD2 might be the D (6 bases). CDR3 length: 13 residues. Germline CDR1 reads SGHNT; CDR2 reads YYREEE (reference sequence). Trimming removed 5 bases from V and 3 bases from J, with 10 bases in between. CDR3: CASSFSGTDTQYF. DNA of the CDR3: TGTGCCAGCAGTTTTAGCGGAACAGATACGCAGTATTTT.

The rearrangement links TRBV2 to TRBJ2-3; D might be TRBD2 (6 bases). CDR3 length equals 18 residues. CDR1 and CDR2 (germline): SNHLY, FYNNEI. Trimming cost V 0 bases and J 1 base, with 17 bases left between them. The CDR3 nucleotides are TGTGCCAGCAGTGAAGCGCTTTTTGGACTAAAAGGCACAGATACGCAGTATTTT. Its protein product is CASSEALFGLKGTDTQYF. Supplemented by reference TRBV2 and TRBJ2-3, the full variable domain reads EPEVTQTPSHQVTQMGQEVILRCVPISNHLYFYWYRQILGQKVEFLVSFYNNEISEKSEIFDDQFSVERPDGSNFTLKIRSTKLEDSAMYFCASSEALFGLKGTDTQYFGPGTRLTVL.

The V and J genes are TRBV5-6 and TRBJ1-2; TRBD1 is a possible D gene (5 bases). The V end was cut by 2 bases, the J end by 8 bases, with 13 bases between. This CDR3 spans 13 amino acids. Germline lookup yields CDR1 SGHDT and CDR2 YYEEEE. CDR3 amino acids: CASSLITQGGYTF. The CDR3 DNA is TGTGCCAGCAGCTTAATAACCCAGGGAGGCTACACCTTC.